The entry that follows covers one T cell receptor beta chain sequence. This clone's antigen is unknown. Base qualities are missing; no much larger clone stands one base away. The data were obtained in a study of chronic HIV infection and antiretroviral therapy (dated by TCRdb to between 2014 and 2017). Libraries came from 5' RACE. Sequencing instrument: Illumina MiSeq. Using fastp at Q25 and MiXCR, TCRdb reprocessed the public reads and kept productive beta chains. Each entry is one CDR3 protein sequence, shown with its most common DNA and genes. This sample holds more than 25,000 distinct CDR3 sequences; under 9.5% were observed only once. Clones ranked in the top ten supply over 2% of the sample. V gives up 1 base and J gives up 0 bases, and the segment between their germline ends measures 7 bases. Inclusive of the bounding cysteine and phenylalanine, the CDR3 is 14 residues long. Left in the record is the CDR3 DNA by itself, 42 bases read in frame from the first base. From the germline V gene (reference sequence), CDR1 is DFQATT and CDR2 is SNEGSKA.

Specimen: peripheral blood. The sequence was collected from an adult who had HIV and had not received antiretroviral therapy, or was an uninfected healthy control (not recorded which). Here the chain combines TRBV20-1 and TRBJ2-1; the best D guess is TRBD2, with 5 bases matching. CDR3 loop: CSARVRGSYNEQFF. The DNA sequence is as follows: TGCAGTGCTAGAGTTCGGGGCTCCTACAATGAGCAGTTCTTC.